What follows are 29 T cell receptor beta chains derived from one specimen sequenced in a study of T-cell reconstitution after alpha-beta-depleted transplantation in children. A library of TCRbeta sequences, prepared with unique molecular identifiers, was generated. TCRdb analysed the PCR reads with MiXCR anew, one entry per CDR3 protein. The data hold fewer than 400,000 distinct CDR3 sequences, with roughly 20% observed a single time. The sequencing used PBMCs from the stem cell graft donor, collected from the stem cell graft. Every receptor here comes from a human donor who donated a stem cell graft to a child with acute myeloid leukemia.

A few counts support this clonotype. The genes are TRBV7-9 and TRBJ2-1; 9 positions match TRBD2. Germline assignment: CDR1 SEHNR and CDR2 FQNEAQ (reference sequence). Trimming removed 2 bases from V and 5 bases from J; junction bases left unmatched: 7. This CDR3 region has 16 residues. Here the CDR3 reads CASSLNSGRGNNEQFF. The CDR3 bases are TGTGCCAGCAGCTTAAATAGCGGGAGAGGGAACAATGAGCAGTTCTTC.

V and J are TRBV20-1 and TRBJ2-1; D possibly matches TRBD1 or TRBD2 (5 bases each). The germline V gene encodes CDR1 DFQATT and CDR2 SNEGSKA (reference sequence). The CDR3 is 15 amino acids. Deletions cut 0 bases from V and 8 bases from J, with 17 bases between. Here the CDR3 reads CSARDGTRGRDEQFF. The CDR3, as DNA: TGCAGTGCTAGAGATGGGACCCGTGGTAGGGATGAGCAGTTCTTC.

The chain carries TRBV12-3 or TRBV12-4 and TRBJ1-6, with TRBD1 matching 10 bases. CDR3 size: 14 residues. Trimming took 6 bases from V and 10 from J; bases not matched to a gene: 6. The CDR3 is CASSETGGRSPLHF. The CDR3 DNA is TGTGCCAGCAGCGAGACAGGGGGCCGATCACCCCTCCACTTT.

The CDR3 spells CASSPLGANTEAFF. CDR3 coding DNA: TGTGCCAGCAGCCCGTTAGGGGCGAACACTGAAGCTTTCTTT. The genes are TRBV5-6 and TRBJ1-1, with D maybe TRBD1 (5 bases). This CDR3 region has 14 residues. Deletions cut 4 bases from V and 1 base from J, with 11 bases between. The V gene's germline CDR1 is SGHDT and CDR2 YYEEEE.

This clonotype was recorded at least ten times. The chain is built from TRBV10-3 and TRBJ2-5; 7 positions agree with TRBD1. Looked up from germline, CDR1 is ENHRY and CDR2 is SYGVKD. Germline trimming cut 2 bases from V and 5 bases from J; bases unmatched to any gene: 2. The CDR3 is 13 residues long. The CDR3 sequence is CAISERQGETQYF. The CDR3 DNA follows: TGTGCCATCAGTGAGAGACAGGGTGAGACCCAGTACTTC.

The chain joins TRBV6-5 to TRBJ2-5, with 10 nucleotides matching TRBD2. Looked up from germline, CDR1 is MNHEY and CDR2 is SVGAGI. The CDR3 is made up of 15 amino acids. Unmatched junction bases numbered 5, after V lost 3 bases and J lost 4 bases. The CDR3 bases are TGTGCCAGCAGTTATAAGCGGGAGGGCGGAGAGACCCAGTACTTC. As protein: CASSYKREGGETQYF.

This clonotype was observed many times. The rearrangement uses TRBV4-3 and TRBJ2-2; no firm D call. This CDR3 has 14 residues. V gave up 0 bases and J gave up 3 bases, with 5 bases separating them. Per germline, CDR1 LGHNA and CDR2 YSLEER. CDR3 residues: CASSQDLYTGELFF. The CDR3 region has the DNA TGCGCCAGCAGCCAAGACCTGTACACCGGGGAGCTGTTTTTT.

This clonotype was detected only a few times. The rearrangement joins TRBV20-1 to TRBJ2-1, with a weak D call TRBD2 (6 bases). Germline CDR1 DFQATT, CDR2 SNEGSKA (reference sequence). The CDR3 loop spans 14 amino acids. The CDR3 DNA reads as TGCAGAGCGCCGCGGGGACCAGAGCACAATGAGCAGTTCTTC. Translating gives CRAPRGPEHNEQFF.

In this sample, this clonotype turned up many times. The chain joins TRBV29-1 to TRBJ2-1; TRBD2 aligns across 14 bases. Germline V CDR1 and CDR2: SQVTM, ANQGSEA. V lost 7 bases and J lost 0; bases outside the gene matches: 5. The CDR3 consists of 16 residues. The CDR3 DNA follows: TGCAGCGCCGGAGGGACTAGCGGGAGCTCCTACAATGAGCAGTTCTTC. This encodes CSAGGTSGSSYNEQFF.

This clonotype showed up just a few times. The V call is TRBV3-1, the J call TRBJ1-1, with D maybe TRBD1 (5 bases). The germline V gene has CDR1 LGHDT and CDR2 YNNKEL (reference sequence). Trimming removed 4 bases from V and 4 bases from J, with 16 bases in between. The CDR3 sequence is 15 residues long. The CDR3 loop reads CASSLGEGMVTEAFF. The CDR3, as DNA: TGTGCCAGCAGCCTCGGCGAGGGGATGGTCACTGAAGCTTTCTTT. The variable domain in full, with the rest retrieved from reference TRBV3-1 and TRBJ1-1, is DTAVSQTPKYLVTQMGNDKSIKCEQNLGHDTMYWYKQDSKKFLKIMFSYNNKELIINETVPNRFSPKSPDKAHLNLHINSLELGDSAVYFCASSLGEGMVTEAFFGQGTRLTVV.

In nucleotides, the CDR3 is TGCGCCAGCACCTCACTAGCGGGAGTTAACAATGAGCAGTTCTTC. This encodes CASTSLAGVNNEQFF. The chain combines TRBV5-1 with TRBJ2-1, with 11 bases fitting TRBD2. The germline gives CDR1 SGHRS, CDR2 YFSETQ. The ends lost 6 bases at V and 5 bases at J; junction bases unmatched: 7. This CDR3 comprises 15 residues. Together with reference TRBV5-1 and TRBJ2-1, the CDR3 gives the full variable domain: KAGVTQTPRYLIKTRGQQVTLSCSPISGHRSVSWYQQTPGQGLQFLFEYFSETQRNKGNFPGRFSGRQFSNSRSEMNVSTLELGDSALYLCASTSLAGVNNEQFFGPGTRLTVL.

This clonotype was seen more than once but under ten times. The chain is built from TRBV7-2 and TRBJ2-3; 7 nucleotides align to TRBD2. Germline CDR1 SGHTA, CDR2 FQGNSA. Trimming took 1 base from V and 3 from J; bases not matched to a gene: 4. The CDR3 spans 15 residues. For the CDR3, the DNA is TGTGCCAGCAGCTTAGGAGCGGGATGGACAGATACGCAGTATTTT. Encoded protein: CASSLGAGWTDTQYF.

This clonotype has a count of ten or more. The V gene is TRBV27, the J gene TRBJ2-1; D is possibly TRBD2 (6 bases). The CDR3 has 11 residues. Trimming took off 10 bases at V and 10 bases at J, with 14 bases between the two ends. Germline V gene sequence: CDR1 MNHEY, CDR2 SMNVEV (reference sequence). The chain's CDR3 is CATLGGSEQFF. In nucleotides, the CDR3 is TGTGCCACCCTCGGGGGATCAGAGCAGTTCTTC.

This clonotype showed up just a few times. This sequence joins TRBV13 and TRBJ2-7; 10 bases fit TRBD2. V lost 5 bases, J lost 0 bases, and 7 bases stayed unmatched. The germline gives CDR1 PRHDT, CDR2 FYEKMQ (reference sequence). The CDR3 has 16 residues. The CDR3 DNA reads as TGTGCCAGCAGCGACGGACTAGCGGAACGCTCCTACGAGCAGTACTTC. This sequence encodes CASSDGLAERSYEQYF.

The gene calls are TRBV20-1 and TRBJ2-2; TRBD2 agrees at 11 bases. Germline CDR1 and CDR2: DFQATT and SNEGSKA (reference sequence). The CDR3 is made up of 16 amino acids. The ends lost 0 bases at V and 3 bases at J; junction bases unmatched: 3. Written as DNA, the CDR3 is TGCAGTGCTAGAGAGGTAGCGGGAGGGGACACCGGGGAGCTGTTTTTT. Encoded protein: CSAREVAGGDTGELFF.

In its sample, this clonotype was seen a few times. V is TRBV25-1 and J is TRBJ2-7; D ambiguous. In germline, CDR1 is MGHDK, CDR2 SYGVNS. The V end was cut by 3 bases, the J end by 7 bases, with 10 bases between. There are 12 residues in the CDR3. The CDR3 DNA sequence: TGTGCCAGCAGTGACCCCCTCGGAGAGCAGTACTTC. The encoded protein is CASSDPLGEQYF.

The gene calls are TRBV28 and TRBJ1-1; D ambiguous. Germline CDR1 MDHEN, CDR2 SYDVKM. Trimming shortened V by 10 bases and J by 0 bases, and 12 bases separated the two germline ends. This CDR3 contains 13 residues. CDR3 amino acids: CAIHATMNTEAFF. The CDR3 coding sequence is TGTGCCATCCACGCCACAATGAACACTGAAGCTTTCTTT.

This chain joins TRBV6-5 and TRBJ2-7, with 8 bases lining up with TRBD1. After removal of 0 bases from V and 2 bases from J, the junction contained 6 bases not matched to a gene. Per the germline V gene, CDR1 is MNHEY and CDR2 is SVGAGI. CDR3 length: 16 residues. DNA for the CDR3: TGTGCCAGCAGTTACTCAAGGGACAGGAGCACCTACGAGCAGTACTTC. The encoded protein is CASSYSRDRSTYEQYF.

V and J are TRBV6-2 or TRBV6-3 and TRBJ2-1; D assignment may be TRBD1 or TRBD2 (5 bases each). Germline lookup yields CDR1 MNHEY and CDR2 SVGEGT. V gave up 6 bases and J gave up 0 bases, with 15 bases separating them. The CDR3 is made up of 16 amino acids. The DNA for the CDR3 is TGTGCCAGCAGACCTTCCGAGGGGAGCTCCTACAATGAGCAGTTCTTC. It is translated as CASRPSEGSSYNEQFF.

The chain employs TRBV9 and TRBJ2-5; TRBD2 matches at 9 bases. This CDR3 spans 18 amino acids. Germline V lookup: CDR1 SGDLS, CDR2 YYNGEE. V lost 0 bases and J lost 4; bases outside the gene matches: 13. Here the CDR3 reads CASSVGVGGVAGVETQYF. In DNA form, the CDR3 reads TGTGCCAGCAGCGTAGGAGTGGGTGGGGTAGCGGGAGTAGAGACCCAGTACTTC.

V is TRBV5-5 and J is TRBJ2-5, with a tentative D call TRBD1 (6 bases). Germline values: CDR1 SGHKS, CDR2 YYEKEE (reference sequence). The CDR3 loop spans 14 amino acids. The V gene lost 4 bases and the J gene lost 5 bases, with 15 bases spanning the gap. The CDR3 loop reads CASSGGRGDETQYF. DNA for the CDR3: TGTGCCAGCAGCGGGGGCAGGGGAGATGAGACCCAGTACTTC.

This clonotype was counted only a few times. The chain joins TRBV24-1 to TRBJ2-3, with D maybe TRBD1 (5 bases). Germline V lookup: CDR1 KGHDR, CDR2 SFDVKD. Trimming pared 5 bases from V and 0 bases from J, leaving 17 bases between. The CDR3 is 17 amino acids. The CDR3 region has the DNA TGTGCCACCAGTGCCGGCTTCGACAGAGCCAGCACAGATACGCAGTATTTT. Encoded protein: CATSAGFDRASTDTQYF.

The rearrangement joins TRBV6-2 or TRBV6-3 to TRBJ2-7; D is unclear. CDR3 length: 16 amino acids. Deletions cut 0 bases from V and 2 bases from J, with 14 bases between. Germline-derived CDR1 and CDR2 are MNHEY and SVGEGT. The CDR3 sequence: CASSYSLRHNAYEQYF. The CDR3 region has the DNA TGTGCCAGCAGTTACTCGTTGCGCCATAACGCCTACGAGCAGTACTTC.

In its sample, this clonotype was seen a few times. The rearrangement links TRBV12-3 or TRBV12-4 to TRBJ2-7; tentatively, D is TRBD1 (6 bases). CDR3 size: 12 residues. V lost 6 bases, J lost 3 bases, and 9 bases lay in between. The CDR3 sequence: CASRRTVYEQYF. Written as DNA, the CDR3 is TGTGCCAGCAGACGGACAGTCTACGAGCAGTACTTC.

V and J are TRBV28 and TRBJ1-6, with TRBD1 matching over 11 bases. The CDR3 spans 17 residues. The V and J ends lost 4 bases and 9 bases, in that order; junction bases with no gene match: 11. CDR1 and CDR2 (germline): MDHEN, SYDVKM. The CDR3 here is CASSSTATGTGGSPLHF. CDR3 nucleotide sequence: TGTGCCAGCAGTTCAACCGCCACCGGGACAGGGGGTTCACCCCTCCACTTT. The full variable domain, rest sourced from reference TRBV28 and TRBJ1-6, is DVKVTQSSRYLVKRTGEKVFLECVQDMDHENMFWYRQDPGLGLRLIYFSYDVKMKEKGDIPEGYSVSREKKERFSLILESASTNQTSMYLCASSSTATGTGGSPLHFGNGTRLTVT.

This clonotype was seen only a few times. The chain joins TRBV28 to TRBJ2-2; 9 nucleotides match TRBD2. The V gene's germline CDR1 is MDHEN and CDR2 SYDVKM. The CDR3 runs 17 residues. Germline trimming cut 7 bases from V and 6 bases from J; bases unmatched to any gene: 15. The CDR3 nucleotides read TGTGCCAGCAAAGTGGATTTAGCGGGAGACCGGGCCGGGGAGCTGTTTTTT. It codes for CASKVDLAGDRAGELFF.

This clonotype was observed a handful of times. The CDR3 loop reads CAIRGDGGRNEQYF. In DNA form, the CDR3 reads TGTGCCATCAGGGGGGATGGCGGGAGAAACGAGCAGTACTTC. The rearrangement links TRBV10-3 to TRBJ2-7; 7 bases line up with TRBD2. CDR1 ENHRY and CDR2 SYGVKD come from the germline V gene. V shed 6 bases and J 5 bases; nucleotides not matched to a gene: 10. The CDR3 runs 14 residues.

This clonotype was counted ten times or more. The chain recombines TRBV29-1 with TRBJ2-1; D is uncertain. CDR1 is SQVTM and CDR2 is ANQGSEA in the germline V gene. V lost 4 bases and J 5 bases, leaving 9 bases between the germline ends. The CDR3 has 12 amino acids. Written as DNA, the CDR3 is TGCAGCGTTGGTCCCACAGACAATGAGCAGTTCTTC. This encodes CSVGPTDNEQFF.

The rearrangement links TRBV6-1 to TRBJ2-7; 7 positions agree with TRBD1. With 5 bases clipped from V and 7 bases from J, the junction kept 8 bases outside the gene matches. Germline V gives CDR1 MNHNS, CDR2 SASEGT. This CDR3 region has 13 residues. The CDR3 DNA reads TGTGCCAGCAGTCTGGTAACAGGGGAAGAGCAGTACTTC. Encoded protein: CASSLVTGEEQYF.